Listed here are 28 T cell receptor beta chains from one sample, sequenced in a study of T-cell reconstitution after alpha-beta-depleted transplantation in children. The TCRbeta library was prepared with unique molecular identifiers. MiXCR was run by TCRdb on the PCR reads, yielding one entry per CDR3 protein. The sample shows approximately 650,000 distinct CDR3 sequences, 13% of them seen only once. Sequencing was performed on PBMCs, taken before TCRalphabeta/CD19-depleted stem cell transplant. Source of these receptors: a girl aged 2-10 years with congenital amegakaryocytic thrombocytopenia, due to receive a stem cell transplant.

This clonotype was recorded a few times. The J gene is TRBJ2-1, the V gene TRBV11-3; 12 bases map to TRBD1. V shed 1 base and J 8 bases; nucleotides not matched to a gene: 21. In germline, CDR1 is SGHNT, CDR2 YENEEA. This CDR3 spans 21 amino acids. The DNA of the CDR3 is TGTGCCAGCAGCTTAGTGGGAATAATCCCCGCCCCGGGACAGGGGGCCCATGAGCAGTTCTTC. It codes for CASSLVGIIPAPGQGAHEQFF.

The count of this clonotype is one. Possible read error: a much larger clone is one base away. The chain is built from TRBV7-9 and TRBJ2-3; D call uncertain. The assigned J gene may be wrong: the sequence end matches TRBJ1-5 better. The germline V gene has CDR1 SEHNR and CDR2 FQNEAQ (reference sequence). The CDR3 is 14 residues long. CDR3 in DNA: TGTGCCAGCAGCTTAGCGCCTAGATCGGATACGCAGCATTTT. This translates into CASSLAPRSDTQHF.

This clonotype has a handful of counts. The chain couples TRBV4-1 to TRBJ2-7, with no clear D. Per germline, CDR1 MGHRA and CDR2 YSYEKL. This CDR3 contains 14 residues. The ends were cut back, 3 bases at V and 6 bases at J, with 15 bases in the middle. The CDR3 here is CASSQRFQAPEQYF. The DNA of the CDR3 is TGCGCCAGCAGCCAGAGGTTCCAGGCTCCCGAGCAGTACTTC.

This clonotype showed up many times. This chain uses TRBV20-1 with TRBJ2-1; 7 bases line up with TRBD2. Germline values: CDR1 DFQATT, CDR2 SNEGSKA (reference sequence). Unmatched junction bases numbered 5, after V lost 6 bases and J lost 3 bases. The CDR3 totals 13 residues. The CDR3 spells CSARDYGYNEQFF. The CDR3 bases are TGCAGTGCAAGGGACTACGGCTACAATGAGCAGTTCTTC.

This clonotype appeared many times. The chain joins TRBV7-3 to TRBJ2-1; D unclear. From germline, CDR1 is SGHTA and CDR2 FQGTGA. The CDR3 length is 15 residues. V shed 2 bases and J shed 5 bases, with 13 bases lying between them. The chain's CDR3 is CASSLEGYRDNEQFF. The DNA of the CDR3 is TGTGCCAGCAGCTTAGAAGGATATCGGGACAATGAGCAGTTCTTC.

The rearrangement links TRBV28 to TRBJ2-3, with D possibly matching TRBD2 (5 bases). With 3 bases removed from V and 6 bases from J, the gap between germline ends came to 13 bases. This CDR3 has 14 amino acids. Germline V CDR1 and CDR2: MDHEN, SYDVKM. CDR3 region: CASSFLLWEDTQYF. The CDR3, as DNA: TGTGCCAGCAGTTTCCTCCTTTGGGAGGATACGCAGTATTTT.

This clonotype was recorded many times. This rearrangement joins TRBV20-1 to TRBJ1-1, with D hard to call. CDR1 is DFQATT, CDR2 SNEGSKA, per germline (reference sequence). This CDR3 has 12 amino acids. The V and J ends lost 7 bases and 1 base respectively, with 10 bases between them. The CDR3 protein is CSVGSTNTEAFF. CDR3 coding DNA: TGCAGTGTGGGTAGTACGAACACTGAAGCTTTCTTT.

This clonotype has at least ten counts. The rearrangement joins TRBV28 to TRBJ2-1; D is unresolved. Per germline, CDR1 MDHEN and CDR2 SYDVKM. This CDR3 region has 13 residues. V was pared by 3 bases and J by 3 bases, with 6 bases between. The CDR3 here is CASSFSHYNEQFF. DNA of the CDR3: TGTGCCAGCAGTTTTAGTCACTACAATGAGCAGTTCTTC.

This chain uses TRBV7-8 with TRBJ2-1; 7 nucleotides agree with TRBD2. CDR1 SGHVS and CDR2 FQNEAQ come from the germline V gene. This CDR3 is 16 amino acids long. V lost 4 bases, J lost 6 bases, and 12 bases stayed unmatched. The DNA for the CDR3 is TGTGCCAGCAGCTCCGACGGCGGGAGATCTGGCAATGAGCAGTTCTTC. It is translated as CASSSDGGRSGNEQFF.

On this clonotype: With a much larger clone just one base away, this may be a read error. J is TRBJ2-7 and V is TRBV7-9, with 7 bases fitting TRBD1. Germline V gene data show CDR1 as SEHNR and CDR2 as FQNEAQ (reference sequence). The V segment lost 6 bases and the J segment 5 bases; nucleotides outside the gene matches: 13. CDR3 length equals 15 residues. The CDR3 sequence is CASSVPGQRWDEQYF. The CDR3 nucleotides are TGTGCCAGCAGTGTACCGGGACAGCGGTGGGACGAGCAGTACTTC.

The V and J genes are TRBV25-1 and TRBJ2-7; 8 bases align to TRBD1. This CDR3 region has 16 residues. Trimming removed 2 bases from V and 5 bases from J; junction bases left unmatched: 11. From germline, CDR1 is MGHDK and CDR2 SYGVNS. The CDR3 DNA sequence: TGTGCCAGCAGTGAAATCCTTGGGGACAGGCCGAACGAGCAGTACTTC. Its translation: CASSEILGDRPNEQYF.

Details on this clonotype: A much larger clonotype is one base distant, so this may be a read error. This chain uses TRBV20-1 with TRBJ2-3; possibly TRBD2 for D (5 bases). This CDR3 spans 13 amino acids. Germline V gene sequence: CDR1 DFQATT, CDR2 SNEGSKA (reference sequence). CDR3 bases: TGCAGTGCTAGAGGGACTCGAACAGATACGCAGTCTTTT. Translation gives CSARGTRTDTQSF.

As regards this clonotype: A read error may explain this, as a much larger clone is one base away. The rearrangement uses TRBV5-1 and TRBJ1-4, with no clear D. The CDR3 loop spans 13 amino acids. Germline V gene data show CDR1 as SGHRS and CDR2 as YFSETQ. DNA for the CDR3: TGCGCCAGCACCTTGGACTCCCGGAGGGAACTGTTTTTT. Translated: CASTLDSRRELFF.

In regard to this clonotype: A much larger clone sits a single nucleotide away, making a read error possible. The chain has TRBV29-1 and TRBJ2-5; TRBD1 might be the D (5 bases). The V gene's germline CDR1 is SQVTM and CDR2 ANQGSEA. Trimming took 7 bases from V and 5 from J, leaving 14 bases between them. The CDR3 has 12 residues. CDR3 nucleotides: TGCAGCGCCCGGACAATTGGGGAGACCCAGTACTTC. Translated: CSARTIGETQYF.

This sequence joins TRBV5-1 and TRBJ2-4; 8 bases are shared with TRBD1. V was clipped by 6 bases and J by 3 bases; unmatched bases: 11. Germline loops: CDR1 SGHRS, CDR2 YFSETQ. CDR3 size: 16 residues. The CDR3 loop reads CASTTGDWYGKNIQYF. DNA for the CDR3: TGCGCCAGCACGACAGGGGATTGGTATGGCAAAAACATTCAGTACTTC. Complete variable domain (other parts from reference TRBV5-1 and TRBJ2-4): KAGVTQTPRYLIKTRGQQVTLSCSPISGHRSVSWYQQTPGQGLQFLFEYFSETQRNKGNFPGRFSGRQFSNSRSEMNVSTLELGDSALYLCASTTGDWYGKNIQYFGAGTRLSVL.

This clonotype was observed at least ten times. In DNA, the CDR3 is TGTGCCATCATGGCAGGGTCTAACAAAAACATTCAGTACTTC. Translating gives CAIMAGSNKNIQYF. The chain employs TRBV10-3 and TRBJ2-4; a possible D gene is TRBD1 (5 bases). The germline CDR1 and CDR2 sequences are ENHRY and SYGVKD. The CDR3 is 14 amino acids. V dropped 7 bases and J dropped 3 bases, with 13 bases sitting between them.

This clonotype has at least ten counts. The chain uses TRBV15 and TRBJ2-1, with TRBD2 identical over 9 bases. Trimming cost V 0 bases and J 4 bases; bases outside gene matches: 4. Germline V gene data show CDR1 as LNHNV and CDR2 as YYDKDF (reference sequence). This CDR3 is built from 16 residues. The chain's CDR3 is CATSRDWLAGYNEQFF. For the CDR3, the DNA is TGTGCCACCAGCAGAGATTGGCTAGCGGGGTACAATGAGCAGTTCTTC.

Regarding this clonotype: Possible read error: a much larger clone is one base away. The V gene is TRBV4-2, the J gene TRBJ1-2; TRBD1 might be the D (5 bases). This CDR3 is 16 amino acids long. V lost 3 bases, J lost 6 bases, and 20 bases lay in between. Germline V gives CDR1 LGHNA, CDR2 YNFKEQ. CDR3 sequence reads: CASSQGVVLENHGYTF. The DNA of the CDR3 is TGTGCCAGCAGCCAGGGGGTCGTACTCGAGAACCATGGCTACACCTTC.

There are a few counts of this clonotype. The V call is TRBV6-2 or TRBV6-3, the J call TRBJ1-6; D call uncertain. Germline V gene sequence: CDR1 MNHEY, CDR2 SVGEGT. V shed 7 bases and J shed 7 bases, with 20 bases lying between them. This CDR3 contains 16 residues. Written as DNA, the CDR3 is TGTGCCAGCAACTCACCAAAAGCCGGTACCAATTCACCCCTCCACTTT. This encodes CASNSPKAGTNSPLHF.

The chain couples TRBV5-1 to TRBJ2-2; 7 positions agree with TRBD2. Germline V gene sequence: CDR1 SGHRS, CDR2 YFSETQ. V lost 4 bases and J lost 3; bases outside the gene matches: 6. CDR3 size: 15 residues. The CDR3 loop reads CASSERDPDTGELFF. CDR3 DNA sequence: TGCGCCAGCAGCGAGCGGGACCCCGACACCGGGGAGCTGTTTTTT.

Only one count was recorded for this clonotype. The gene calls are TRBV20-1 and TRBJ2-1, with 7 positions matching TRBD2. With V trimmed by 1 base and J by 10 bases, 25 bases remained unmatched. The CDR3 is 19 amino acids. CDR1 is DFQATT, CDR2 SNEGSKA, per germline (reference sequence). As DNA, the CDR3 is TGCAGTGCTAGAGCTCCCGTGGGGGGGGATTCGAGGGTCATCAACGAGCAGTTCTTC. It codes for CSARAPVGGDSRVINEQFF.

The sample holds many counts of this clonotype. The chain carries TRBV5-1 and TRBJ1-6; 7 positions match TRBD1. With V trimmed by 4 bases and J by 5 bases, 6 bases remained unmatched. The CDR3 has 15 residues. Germline V gene sequence: CDR1 SGHRS, CDR2 YFSETQ. The CDR3: CASSPSGTDNSPLHF. In DNA form, the CDR3 reads TGCGCCAGCAGCCCATCCGGGACAGATAATTCACCCCTCCACTTT.

This clonotype was counted many times. V is TRBV20-1 and J is TRBJ2-5, with a weak D call TRBD1 (5 bases). Germline-derived CDR1 and CDR2 are DFQATT and SNEGSKA (reference sequence). This CDR3 is 14 amino acids long. The V and J ends lost 1 base and 5 bases respectively, with 14 bases between them. The CDR3 nucleotides read TGCAGTGCTAGAGGCGGCAGGGTTGATGAGACCCAGTACTTC. Translated: CSARGGRVDETQYF.

There are many counts of this clonotype. The genes are TRBV29-1 and TRBJ2-1; 7 nucleotides align to TRBD2. The V segment lost 5 bases and the J segment 5 bases; nucleotides outside the gene matches: 12. The CDR3 totals 15 residues. Germline CDR1 reads SQVTM; CDR2 reads ANQGSEA. CDR3 bases: TGCAGCGTTAATGGGCCTAGCGGAGGAAACAATGAGCAGTTCTTC. Protein sequence: CSVNGPSGGNNEQFF.

This clonotype was counted many times. V gene TRBV29-1 combines with J gene TRBJ2-3; the match to TRBD1 covers 7 bases. Germline V CDR1 and CDR2: SQVTM, ANQGSEA. The CDR3 extends over 17 amino acids. V was clipped by 3 bases and J by 2 bases; unmatched bases: 14. The CDR3: CSVEGRQGWSPTDTQYF. Written as DNA, the CDR3 is TGCAGCGTTGAGGGCCGACAGGGATGGTCTCCCACAGATACGCAGTATTTT.

A few counts support this clonotype. The V call is TRBV29-1, the J call TRBJ1-2, with D unresolved. V lost 5 bases to trimming and J lost 8 bases, with 9 bases between them. This CDR3 has 10 amino acids. Germline assignment: CDR1 SQVTM and CDR2 ANQGSEA. As DNA, the CDR3 is TGCAGCGTTCTGGGCCGGGGCTACACCTTC. Translating gives CSVLGRGYTF.

This clonotype was picked up many times. The gene calls are TRBV20-1 and TRBJ2-3, with TRBD1 as a possible D gene (5 bases). The germline V gene encodes CDR1 DFQATT and CDR2 SNEGSKA (reference sequence). Between the trimmed V and J ends, which lost 0 bases and 1 base, there was a span of 17 bases. The CDR3 is made up of 17 amino acids. CDR3 sequence reads: CSARESAGNSRTDTQYF. The DNA of the CDR3 is TGCAGTGCTAGAGAATCGGCAGGGAATTCGCGCACAGATACGCAGTATTTT.

In this sample, this clonotype turned up once. Since a much larger clone is just one base distant, this may be a read error. The chain has TRBV12-3 or TRBV12-4 and TRBJ2-6; D uncertain. The CDR3 has 14 amino acids. V was cut by 6 bases and J by 0 bases, with 6 bases left in between. CDR3 amino acids: CASRSFSGANVLTF. CDR3 bases: TGTGCCAGCAGAAGTTTCTCTGGGGCCAACGTCCTGACTTTC.